This TCR beta chain was sequenced in a study of monozygotic twins with inflammatory bowel disease (dated by TCRdb to about 2019). In terms of the full investigation: The complete study included 28 monozygotic twin pairs: 19 IBD-discordant Danish pairs and nine German pairs, of which four were IBD-concordant and five were IBD-discordant. Disease-associated traits were sought mainly through comparisons between IBD patients and their genetically identical healthy co-twins within discordant pairs. Each individual had, on average, about 151 000 unique TCRalpha sequences and 181 000 unique TCRbeta sequences available for analysis. Beyond this particular receptor, the publication reports: No single strong signal or clonotype linked to IBD turned up in the results, so the idea that one exists was not supported. TCRbeta repertoire diversity, by inverse Simpson index, was decreased in IBD patients compared with their healthy co-twins. Compared with healthy twins, IBD patients shared fewer clonotypes with other individuals, and the difference was most pronounced in patients with signs of disease activity. Distinction between different T cell subtypes could not be achieved in the analysis. Differing immunosuppressive treatments among patients may have added background noise and inter-individual variability to the repertoires. Repertoire similarity did not differ between concordant and discordant twins, possibly due to limited statistical power.

Remarks on this clonotype: Its antigen has not been determined.

Library method: 5' RACE. For each TCR library, approximately 3.5 ug of total RNA was used. For each sample, cDNA was synthesized in eight separate reactions using SMARTScribe reverse transcriptase. During cDNA synthesis, template switching was used to introduce unique molecular identifiers that contained a 6-nucleotide sample barcode. Two nested PCRs of around 16 and 10 cycles amplified the TCRalpha and TCRbeta cDNA, and bead purification followed each PCR. Before amplification, the cDNA was both treated with uracil DNA-glycosylase and purified with the QIAquick PCR purification kit. In the second PCR, Illumina TruSeq-compatible adapters and sample-specific barcodes were added. Library quality and concentration were assessed using TapeStation and Qubit, and 5 to 6 ng of each library was pooled. Sequencing of pooled libraries was carried out on an Illumina HiSeq2500 single-index Rapid Run using 2 x 100 bp reads and custom sequencing primers. As for the original processing: MiGEC version 1.2.6 was used for UMI-based consensus assembly to correct PCR and sequencing errors. MiXCR version 2.1.1 handled V(D)J alignment, clonotype assembly and CDR3 extraction. Gene usage, clonotype sharing and MAIT/NKT TCR abundance were normalised by analysing the top 1000, 10 000 and 20 000 clonotypes per sample. Diversity was computed as the inverse Simpson index with the vegan R package after downsampling to 27 000 UMIs. Paired Mann-Whitney U tests were applied to discordant twin pairs, and Benjamini-Hochberg correction was used for multiple testing. Following TCRdb reprocessing, every CDR3 protein sequence forms one entry, and DNA is not provided. The V and J calls were not made by the authors but by TCRdb's processing. The sample table includes a few hundred thousand distinct CDR3 sequences. Around 2.6% of the sample rests with the top ten.

From each donor, a roughly 2.7 ml peripheral blood sample was collected into PAXgene tubes and stored at -80 degrees C. Without any T cell sorting, total RNA was extracted from whole blood using the PAXgene blood miRNA kit on an automated QIAcube. Peripheral blood from monozygotic twin pairs, either concordant or discordant for inflammatory bowel disease, underwent deep TCRalpha and TCRbeta repertoire profiling that used unique molecular barcoding. Smoking habits were recorded for all twin pairs, with individuals classified as current, former or never smokers. CDR1 and CDR2 are drawn from the germline V gene (reference sequence): LNHDA, SQIVND. The CDR3 sequence holds 13 residues, the cysteine and phenylalanine included. No DNA appears here.

The receptor was isolated from a human donor with ulcerative colitis or Crohn's disease, or a healthy co-twin of an affected twin (not recorded which). Sequencing was performed on blood. The sequence is built from TRBV19 and TRBJ2-7; TCRdb outputs TRBD2, but without DNA this stays unchecked. The CDR3 is CASSQGLLGEQYF.